One sample yielded the 15 T cell receptor beta chains listed below, sequenced in a study of PD-1 blockade in classical Hodgkin lymphoma. Each of the patients experienced relapse following autologous stem cell transplantation, and their brentuximab vedotin exposure differed. This table comes from immunoSEQ multiplex PCR, and its TCRdb copy is limited to in-frame clones, with some not included. This sample yields tens of thousands of clones, of which around 80% are seen a single time; 13% belongs to the top ten. Source: peripheral blood mononuclear cells (PBMCs), taken at baseline. These receptors all come from a human donor with classical Hodgkin lymphoma.

The chain couples TRBV7-6 to TRBJ2-2; TRBD1 agrees at 10 bases. The germline V gene encodes CDR1 SGHVS and CDR2 FNYEAQ. J lost 2 bases, V lost 8 bases, and 11 bases had no gene match. The CDR3 has 17 residues. In nucleotides, the CDR3 is TGTGCCAGCTCAAACCGACAGGGGGCAGTTAACACCGGGGAGCTGTTTTTT. Its translation is CASSNRQGAVNTGELFF.

The chain joins TRBV27 to TRBJ2-1, with no clear D. The CDR3 covers 14 residues. V lost 5 bases and J 7 bases, leaving 15 bases between the germline ends. Germline loops: CDR1 MNHEY, CDR2 SMNVEV (reference sequence). CDR3 nucleotide sequence: TGTGCCAGCAGTCTAACCACGTGGCGGAATGAGCAGTTCTTC. Translated: CASSLTTWRNEQFF.

This clone was seen a single time. The chain uses TRBV4-1 and TRBJ2-5; 7 nucleotides agree with TRBD2. Germline lookup yields CDR1 MGHRA and CDR2 YSYEKL. V lost 0 bases, J lost 5 bases, and 9 bases stayed unmatched. The CDR3 runs 16 residues. The CDR3 here is CASSQDGGTNVETQYF. CDR3 bases: TGCGCCAGCAGCCAAGATGGAGGGACTAACGTTGAGACCCAGTACTTC.

The rearrangement uses TRBV4-1 and TRBJ2-3; 7 bases match TRBD2. J lost 1 base, V lost 4 bases, and 5 bases had no gene match. This CDR3 is 15 amino acids long. CDR1 is MGHRA and CDR2 is YSYEKL in the germline V gene. The DNA of the CDR3 is TGCGCCAGCAGCCCTGAGACTAGCCGCACAGATACGCAGTATTTT. Its protein product is CASSPETSRTDTQYF.

The chain is built from TRBV7-2 and TRBJ2-3; 11 bases fit TRBD2. The CDR3 consists of 16 residues. The V gene end was trimmed by 5 bases and the J gene end by 2 bases; junction bases not matched to a gene: 6. CDR1 and CDR2 from the germline V gene are SGHTA and FQGNSA. DNA for the CDR3: TGTGCCAGCAGCCCTGAGGGACTAGCGGTCACAGATACGCAGTATTTT. Its protein is CASSPEGLAVTDTQYF.

This sequence joins TRBV7-6 and TRBJ1-1; 10 bases are shared with TRBD1. The germline gives CDR1 SGHVS, CDR2 FNYEAQ. J lost 3 bases, V lost 3 bases, and 1 base had no gene match. The length of the CDR3 is 14 residues. The CDR3 DNA reads TGTGCCAGCAGCTTTGGACAGGGGGACACTGAAGCTTTCTTT. Translation gives CASSFGQGDTEAFF.

V is TRBV9 and J is TRBJ2-1, with TRBD1 as a possible D gene (5 bases). The V gene's germline CDR1 is SGDLS and CDR2 YYNGEE. This CDR3 comprises 15 residues. V was cut by 0 bases and J by 2 bases, with 9 bases left in between. CDR3 residues: CASSVEGMAYNEQFF. In DNA form, the CDR3 reads TGTGCCAGCAGCGTAGAGGGGATGGCCTACAATGAGCAGTTCTTC. The full variable domain, rest sourced from reference TRBV9 and TRBJ2-1, is DSGVTQTPKHLITATGQRVTLRCSPRSGDLSVYWYQQSLDQGLQFLIQYYNGEERAKGNILERFSAQQFPDLHSELNLSSLELGDSALYFCASSVEGMAYNEQFFGPGTRLTVL.

The V gene is TRBV4-3, the J gene TRBJ2-7; a weak D match, TRBD2 (6 bases). Germline V gives CDR1 LGHNA, CDR2 YSLEER. V lost 4 bases and J 3 bases, leaving 10 bases between the germline ends. The CDR3 loop spans 13 amino acids. The CDR3 region has the DNA TGCGCCAGCAGCCTCGGGGGAGACTACGAGCAGTACTTC. Translated, it gives CASSLGGDYEQYF.

The J gene is TRBJ1-2, the V gene TRBV4-3; TRBD1 matches 10 bases. CDR1 is LGHNA and CDR2 is YSLEER in the germline V gene. The CDR3 contains 15 residues. J was trimmed by 6 bases and V by 4 bases; bases with no gene match: 8. For the CDR3, the DNA is TGCGCCAGCAGCCCTAGGACAGGGGGGATAAATGGCTACACCTTC. Translating gives CASSPRTGGINGYTF.

J is TRBJ2-6 and V is TRBV6-5; no firm D call. Germline V CDR1 and CDR2: MNHEY, SVGAGI. The CDR3 has 15 residues. V was clipped by 2 bases and J by 1 base, with 6 bases between them. The CDR3 DNA is TGTGCCAGCAGTTACGCCAGATCTGGGGCCAACGTCCTGACTTTC. As protein: CASSYARSGANVLTF.

About this clone: One end of the junction varies from germline; a read error may be responsible. This chain links TRBV9 with TRBJ2-3; perhaps TRBD1 as D (6 bases). The germline gives CDR1 SGDLS, CDR2 YYNGEE. This CDR3 is built from 14 residues. The CDR3 nucleotides are TGTGCCACCAGCCGGGACATACACACAGATACGCAGTATTTT. Encoded protein: CATSRDIHTDTQYF.

The rearrangement uses TRBV7-9 and TRBJ2-3; 10 positions agree with TRBD1. From germline, CDR1 is SEHNR and CDR2 FQNEAQ (reference sequence). This CDR3 has 17 amino acids. Germline trimming cut 5 bases from V and 3 bases from J; bases unmatched to any gene: 11. The CDR3 DNA reads TGTGCCAGCAGCCCCGATTGGGACAGGGGTTTAACAGATACGCAGTATTTT. Protein: CASSPDWDRGLTDTQYF.

This clone was observed a single time. The chain uses TRBV5-6 and TRBJ2-7; no reliable D call. Trimming removed 5 bases from V and 1 base from J, with 16 bases in between. CDR1 is SGHDT, CDR2 YYEEEE, per germline. This CDR3 has 15 residues. CDR3 bases: TGTGCCAGCAGACAGTACCAGGAAGAATCCTACGAGCAGTACTTC. It yields the protein CASRQYQEESYEQYF.

This clone came up once. The V and J genes are TRBV5-1 and TRBJ1-2, with D perhaps TRBD1 (5 bases). The V gene lost 1 base and the J gene lost 2 bases, with 9 bases spanning the gap. Per the germline V gene, CDR1 is SGHRS and CDR2 is YFSETQ. This CDR3 has 14 amino acids. The CDR3 DNA reads TGCGCCAGCAGCTTGAAGACAGTCAACTATGGCTACACCTTC. It yields the protein CASSLKTVNYGYTF.

This clone was observed a single time. The chain recombines TRBV15 with TRBJ2-7; D remains unclear. Trimming stripped 5 bases from V and 2 bases from J, with 16 bases between. The germline CDR1 and CDR2 sequences are LNHNV and YYDKDF (reference sequence). The CDR3 has 15 amino acids. The CDR3 is CATSASLRTTYEQYF. CDR3 nucleotide sequence: TGTGCCACCAGCGCGAGCTTGCGCACGACCTACGAGCAGTACTTC.